One and the same sample provided the 19 T cell receptor beta chains below, sequenced in a study of shared clonotypes between healthy human individuals (dated by TCRdb to 2018 to 2021). Library construction relied on the immunoSEQ multiplex PCR assay. Not all clones reach the TCRdb copy of this immuneACCESS table, which keeps in-frame sequences only. Checked studies attribute under half of the gap to unresolved V genes and leave the rest unexplained. Across this sample there are 2 million to 2.5 million clones, with more than 85% seen only once. The ten largest clones capture 0.39% of the sample. The sequenced sample was naive CD4+ T cells from PBMCs. The sample's cell subset or site label, in plain terms: CD45RA+ positively selected. Receptors originate from a man aged 18 to 30 in good health. Some clones in this sample may be carry-over from other donors' samples.

The V gene is TRBV11-2, the J gene TRBJ2-1; 9 bases map to TRBD2. The CDR3 loop spans 17 amino acids. After removal of 5 bases from V and 4 bases from J, the junction contained 12 bases not matched to a gene. Per the germline V gene, CDR1 is SGHAT and CDR2 is FQNNGV. The CDR3 DNA reads TGTGCCAGCAGCCTAGGGAGAGGCGGGAGGGTGTACAATGAGCAGTTCTTC. It specifies CASSLGRGGRVYNEQFF.

The chain carries TRBV6-1 and TRBJ1-4; TRBD1 matches at 7 bases. The CDR3 loop spans 15 amino acids. The germline V gene has CDR1 MNHNS and CDR2 SASEGT. V lost 6 bases, J lost 0 bases, and 4 bases stayed unmatched. The CDR3 region is CASSTGVTTNEKLFF. The CDR3, as DNA: TGTGCCAGCAGCACAGGGGTAACAACTAATGAAAAACTGTTTTTT.

The chain couples TRBV9 to TRBJ2-7; possibly TRBD2 for D (5 bases). Trimming pared 0 bases from V and 4 bases from J, leaving 11 bases between. The CDR3 has 14 residues. Germline V gene data show CDR1 as SGDLS and CDR2 as YYNGEE. The CDR3, as DNA: TGTGCCAGCAGCGTAGGGGCCGGGAATTACGAGCAGTACTTC. It encodes CASSVGAGNYEQYF.

This clone was counted only a few times. V usage is TRBV6-5 and J usage is TRBJ1-4; D is perhaps TRBD1 (6 bases). CDR1 and CDR2 (germline): MNHEY, SVGAGI. The CDR3 consists of 15 residues. Between the trimmed V and J ends, which lost 0 bases and 4 bases, there was a span of 9 bases. The CDR3 coding sequence is TGTGCCAGCAGTTACTCGAGACAGGTTAATGAAAAACTGTTTTTT. Translation: CASSYSRQVNEKLFF.

The chain combines TRBV28 with TRBJ2-5, with D perhaps given as TRBD1 or TRBD2 (5 bases each). Deletions cut 8 bases from V and 4 bases from J, with 17 bases between. Germline assignment: CDR1 MDHEN and CDR2 SYDVKM. The CDR3 is 14 residues long. The CDR3 coding sequence is TGTGCCAGCGCGAAAGAGCAGGGAGTAGAGACCCAGTACTTC. Translating gives CASAKEQGVETQYF.

The V and J genes are TRBV11-3 and TRBJ2-2, with TRBD2 as a possible D gene (7 bases). Germline CDR1 is SGHNT and CDR2 is YENEEA. This CDR3 is built from 14 residues. Trimming took 6 bases from V and 5 from J, leaving 13 bases between them. The CDR3, as DNA: TGTGCCAGCAGTCGGGGGGCCTGGACCGGGGAGCTGTTTTTT. It yields the protein CASSRGAWTGELFF.

The chain employs TRBV7-9 and TRBJ1-1; D is perhaps TRBD1 (5 bases). From germline, CDR1 is SEHNR and CDR2 FQNEAQ (reference sequence). Trimming removed 3 bases from V and 4 bases from J, with 12 bases in between. The CDR3 extends over 14 amino acids. This chain's CDR3 is CASSFFRGGTEAFF. The CDR3 bases are TGTGCCAGCAGCTTTTTCCGGGGGGGCACTGAAGCTTTCTTT. The complete variable domain, with remaining parts taken from reference TRBV7-9 and TRBJ1-1, reads DTGVSQNPRHKITKRGQNVTFRCDPISEHNRLYWYRQTLGQGPEFLTYFQNEAQLEKSRLLSDRFSAERPKGSFSTLEIQRTEQGDSAMYLCASSFFRGGTEAFFGQGTRLTVV.

The V gene is TRBV11-3, the J gene TRBJ2-1; D remains unclear. Trimming cost V 2 bases and J 4 bases, with 9 bases left between them. Per the germline V gene, CDR1 is SGHNT and CDR2 is YENEEA. This CDR3 comprises 14 residues. For the CDR3, the DNA is TGTGCCAGCAGCTTAAATTCTGGATACAATGAGCAGTTCTTC. The encoded protein is CASSLNSGYNEQFF.

V gene TRBV15 combines with J gene TRBJ1-4; TRBD1 is a possible D gene (5 bases). Trimming removed 2 bases at V and 0 bases at J, with 13 bases between. Germline values: CDR1 LNHNV, CDR2 YYDKDF (reference sequence). The CDR3 is 17 amino acids. The CDR3 loop is CATSRYAGRSTNEKLFF. The CDR3, as DNA: TGTGCCACCAGCAGATACGCGGGGCGTTCAACTAATGAAAAACTGTTTTTT. The whole variable domain, filled in from reference TRBV15 and TRBJ1-4, reads DAMVIQNPRYQVTQFGKPVTLSCSQTLNHNVMYWYQQKSSQAPKLLFHYYDKDFNNEADTPDNFQSRRPNTSFCFLDIRSPGLGDTAMYLCATSRYAGRSTNEKLFFGSGTQLSVL.

The rearrangement links TRBV14 to TRBJ2-7; D gene unclear. The V gene lost 3 bases and the J gene lost 7 bases, with 13 bases spanning the gap. This CDR3 contains 13 residues. Germline values: CDR1 SGHDN, CDR2 FVKESK. CDR3 sequence reads: CASSHLASGEQYF. The CDR3 DNA sequence: TGTGCCAGCAGCCATTTAGCCTCCGGGGAGCAGTACTTC.

This chain connects TRBV29-1 to TRBJ2-3, with TRBD1 matching over 10 bases. V trimming: 5 bases; J trimming: 3 bases; junction bases outside the gene matches: 2. The CDR3 loop spans 13 amino acids. CDR1 is SQVTM, CDR2 ANQGSEA, per germline. The DNA for the CDR3 is TGCAGCGTTTCGGACAGGGGGACAGATACGCAGTATTTT. Its protein is CSVSDRGTDTQYF.

This clone was observed a handful of times. The same CDR3 can be traced to other DNA sequences in this sample. J is TRBJ1-2 and V is TRBV28; 9 bases map to TRBD1. Germline V gene data show CDR1 as MDHEN and CDR2 as SYDVKM. The CDR3 is made up of 12 amino acids. Losses at the gene ends were 7 bases for V and 5 bases for J; bases not matched to a gene: 2. The CDR3 nucleotides read TGTGCCAGCACGGGACAGGGATATGGCTACACCTTC. This sequence encodes CASTGQGYGYTF.

The V and J genes are TRBV7-8 and TRBJ1-5, with unresolved D. Trimming left V 2 bases short and J 6 bases short, with 17 bases between. The V gene's germline CDR1 is SGHVS and CDR2 FQNEAQ. This CDR3 spans 16 amino acids. CDR3 protein: CASSLFRRLEGQPQHF. DNA for the CDR3: TGTGCCAGCAGCTTATTTCGGCGCTTAGAAGGTCAGCCCCAGCATTTT.

The chain employs TRBV4-3 and TRBJ2-7; no firm D call. The ends were cut back, 0 bases at V and 7 bases at J, with 7 bases in the middle. From germline, CDR1 is LGHNA and CDR2 YSLEER. The CDR3 covers 12 residues. The CDR3 here is CASSQDHGEQYF. DNA of the CDR3: TGCGCCAGCAGCCAAGACCATGGAGAGCAGTACTTC.

The V and J genes are TRBV4-3 and TRBJ1-1; D is possibly TRBD1 (6 bases). Germline loops: CDR1 LGHNA, CDR2 YSLEER. This CDR3 has 15 residues. V lost 2 bases and J 4 bases, leaving 14 bases between the germline ends. CDR3 amino acids: CASSQPGGLGTEAFF. The CDR3, as DNA: TGCGCCAGCAGCCAACCTGGGGGGCTAGGCACTGAAGCTTTCTTT.

The J gene is TRBJ2-5, the V gene TRBV7-9; 10 positions match TRBD1. This CDR3 is 17 amino acids long. Germline assignment: CDR1 SEHNR and CDR2 FQNEAQ (reference sequence). The V gene end was trimmed by 5 bases and the J gene end by 5 bases; junction bases not matched to a gene: 14. CDR3 sequence: CASSQDRGFSFGETQYF. Here the CDR3 DNA reads TGTGCCAGCAGCCAGGACAGGGGGTTTTCGTTTGGGGAGACCCAGTACTTC.

On this clone itself: An end of the junction differs from the germline gene, which may be a read error. Other DNA sequences from this sample encode an identical CDR3 as well. V and J are TRBV7-2 and TRBJ1-1; D not resolved. The CDR3 has 13 amino acids. CDR1 is SGHTA, CDR2 FQGNSA, per germline. The CDR3: CASSLHQNTEAFF. CDR3 nucleotides: TGTGCCAGCAGCTTACACCAGAACACTGAAGCTTTTTTT.

The J gene is TRBJ1-1, the V gene TRBV6-5, with TRBD1 as a possible D gene (5 bases). Germline CDR1 MNHEY, CDR2 SVGAGI. This CDR3 has 13 amino acids. The germline V and J ends were trimmed by 6 bases and 9 bases, with 17 bases remaining between them. This chain's CDR3 is CASSTAGLLKAFF. The CDR3 nucleotides are TGTGCCAGCAGCACGGCAGGGCTTCTGAAAGCTTTCTTT.

The rearrangement uses TRBV9 and TRBJ1-1; possibly TRBD1 for D (5 bases). V lost 4 bases and J 2 bases, leaving 12 bases between the germline ends. CDR1 is SGDLS and CDR2 is YYNGEE in the germline V gene. The CDR3 runs 14 residues. The CDR3 reads CASSPLGTNTEAFF. For the CDR3, the DNA is TGTGCCAGCAGCCCACTGGGGACCAACACTGAAGCTTTCTTT. Full variable domain (outside the CDR3, taken from reference TRBV9 and TRBJ1-1): DSGVTQTPKHLITATGQRVTLRCSPRSGDLSVYWYQQSLDQGLQFLIQYYNGEERAKGNILERFSAQQFPDLHSELNLSSLELGDSALYFCASSPLGTNTEAFFGQGTRLTVV.